This is a list of T cell receptor beta chains from one sample in a study of cytomegalovirus exposure and HLA in healthy donors. The table came from immunoSEQ multiplex PCR; TCRdb's copy has only in-frame clones and leaves some out. Of approximately 140,000 clones detected, roughly 88% appear once; the ten largest clones hold less than 3%. Specimen: PBMCs. These receptors were obtained from a man between 50 and 59 years old in good health and CMV-seronegative. CDR3s include the opening cysteine and the closing phenylalanine or tryptophan. Each record gives: V gene, D gene, CDR3 protein. D genes are given only for firm matches.

V gene: TRBV30
D gene: TRBD1
CDR3 protein: CAWADRAHGELFF

V gene: TRBV13
D gene: .
CDR3 protein: CASSHPFSPDTQYF

V gene: TRBV29-1
D gene: .
CDR3 protein: CSVESGAGELFF

V gene: TRBV18
D gene: .
CDR3 protein: CASSPGGDQPQHF

V gene: TRBV7-9
D gene: TRBD2
CDR3 protein: CASTGLAGANTGELFF

V gene: TRBV4-1
D gene: .
CDR3 protein: CASSQSNSYEQYF

V gene: TRBV6-1
D gene: TRBD2
CDR3 protein: CASSVQTSGGGDTQYF

V gene: TRBV2
D gene: TRBD1
CDR3 protein: CASRWDSYNEQFF

V gene: TRBV6-5
D gene: TRBD1
CDR3 protein: CASSTYRDRTYEQYF

V gene: TRBV19
D gene: TRBD2
CDR3 protein: CASRLGLAGGKETQYF

V gene: TRBV6-4
D gene: .
CDR3 protein: CASSDRGIRQYF

V gene: TRBV4-3
D gene: TRBD1
CDR3 protein: CASSTGQGLYNEQFF

V gene: TRBV7-9
D gene: TRBD2
CDR3 protein: CASSLALAGSYNEQFF

V gene: TRBV27
D gene: .
CDR3 protein: CASSRQGANVLTF

V gene: TRBV7-2
D gene: TRBD2
CDR3 protein: CASSLQTSGGYEQYF

V gene: TRBV28
D gene: .
CDR3 protein: CASATLLSGAYEQYF

V gene: TRBV30
D gene: .
CDR3 protein: CAWRLWGVARGANVLTF